This section outlines one T cell receptor (beta chain) sequence together with its context. The data were obtained in a study of blood T cell repertoires in COVID-19. Across the whole study: Sample material is recorded as cDNA or gDNA derived from T cells, B-cell-depleted T cells, or PBMCs.

Followed over time, Seattle patients had been enrolled while infection was active. The CDR3 has 15 residues. Germline V gene data show CDR1 as SGHAT and CDR2 as FQDESV (reference sequence). V lost 3 bases, J lost 2 bases, and 4 bases stayed unmatched. Sequenced by immunoSEQ multiplex PCR; TCRdb stores in-frame clones only, minus some. This table has hundreds of thousands of clones, approximately 90% appearing once. The sequence was collected from a man in his sixties with COVID-19, enrolled during active disease. The rearrangement joins TRBV11-1 to TRBJ2-7; 10 bases are a match to TRBD2. Sequencing input: peripheral blood. This CDR3 reads CASSFERGGTYEQYF. As DNA, the CDR3 is TGTGCCAGCAGCTTCGAGCGGGGGGGGACCTACGAGCAGTACTTC.